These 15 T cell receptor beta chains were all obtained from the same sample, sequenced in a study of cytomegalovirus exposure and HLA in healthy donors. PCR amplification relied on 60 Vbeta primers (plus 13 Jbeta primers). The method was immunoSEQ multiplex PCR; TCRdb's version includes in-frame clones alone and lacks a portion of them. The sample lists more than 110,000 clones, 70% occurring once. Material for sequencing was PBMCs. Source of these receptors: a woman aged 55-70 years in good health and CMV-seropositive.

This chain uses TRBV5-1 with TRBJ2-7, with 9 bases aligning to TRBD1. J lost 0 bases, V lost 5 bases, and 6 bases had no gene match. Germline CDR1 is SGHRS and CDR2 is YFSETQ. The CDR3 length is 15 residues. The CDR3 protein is CASRRGTGSSYEQYF. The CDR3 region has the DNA TGCGCCAGCAGACGAGGGACAGGGAGCTCCTACGAGCAGTACTTC.

CDR3 loop: CASSLAAGSNEKLFF. CDR3 in DNA: TGCGCCAGCAGCTTGGCCGCGGGGTCTAATGAAAAACTGTTTTTT. The V and J genes are TRBV5-1 and TRBJ1-4; D unresolved. The CDR3 runs to 15 residues. V shed 0 bases and J shed 3 bases, with 9 bases lying between them. Germline CDR1 and CDR2: SGHRS and YFSETQ.

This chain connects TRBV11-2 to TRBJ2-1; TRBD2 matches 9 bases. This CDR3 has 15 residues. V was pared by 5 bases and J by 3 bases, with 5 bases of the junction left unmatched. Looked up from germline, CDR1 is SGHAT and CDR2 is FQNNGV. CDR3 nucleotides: TGTGCCAGCAGCCTTATGACTAGCGGCTACAATGAGCAGTTCTTC. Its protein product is CASSLMTSGYNEQFF.

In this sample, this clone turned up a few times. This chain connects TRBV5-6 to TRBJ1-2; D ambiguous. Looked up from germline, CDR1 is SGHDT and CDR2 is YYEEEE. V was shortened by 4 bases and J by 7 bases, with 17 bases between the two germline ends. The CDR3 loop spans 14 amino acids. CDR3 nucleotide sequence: TGTGCCAGCAGCCCGAGGGCCCTGGGGAGTGGCTACACCTTC. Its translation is CASSPRALGSGYTF.

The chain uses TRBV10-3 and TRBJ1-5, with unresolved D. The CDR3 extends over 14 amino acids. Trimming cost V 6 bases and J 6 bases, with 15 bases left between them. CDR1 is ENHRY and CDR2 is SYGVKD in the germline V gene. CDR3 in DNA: TGTGCCATCAGGGGTGAGAGGGAGGGTCAGCCCCAGCATTTT. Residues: CAIRGEREGQPQHF.

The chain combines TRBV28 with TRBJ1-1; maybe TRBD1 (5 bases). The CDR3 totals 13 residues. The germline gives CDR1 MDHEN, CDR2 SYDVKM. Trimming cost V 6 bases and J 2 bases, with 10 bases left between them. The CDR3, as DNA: TGTGCCAGCAGGGAGACAGCAAACACTGAAGCTTTCTTT. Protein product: CASRETANTEAFF.

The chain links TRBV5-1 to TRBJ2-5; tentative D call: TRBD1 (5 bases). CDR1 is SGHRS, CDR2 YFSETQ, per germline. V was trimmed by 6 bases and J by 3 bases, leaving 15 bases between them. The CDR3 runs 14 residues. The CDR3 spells CASNLQGREETQYF. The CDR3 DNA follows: TGCGCCAGCAATTTGCAGGGCCGAGAAGAGACCCAGTACTTC.

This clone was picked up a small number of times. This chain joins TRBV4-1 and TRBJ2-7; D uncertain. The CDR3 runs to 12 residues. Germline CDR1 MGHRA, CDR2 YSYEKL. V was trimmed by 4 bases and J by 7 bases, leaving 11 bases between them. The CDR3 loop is CASSLSPGEQYF. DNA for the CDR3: TGCGCCAGCAGCCTCTCCCCAGGAGAGCAGTACTTC.

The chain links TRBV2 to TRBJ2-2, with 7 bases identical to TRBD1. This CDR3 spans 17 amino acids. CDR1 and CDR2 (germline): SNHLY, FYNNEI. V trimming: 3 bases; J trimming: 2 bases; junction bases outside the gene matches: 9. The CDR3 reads CASSDFNRGANTGELFF. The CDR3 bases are TGTGCCAGCAGTGATTTTAACAGGGGAGCAAACACCGGGGAGCTGTTTTTT. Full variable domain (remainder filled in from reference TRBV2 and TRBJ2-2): EPEVTQTPSHQVTQMGQEVILRCVPISNHLYFYWYRQILGQKVEFLVSFYNNEISEKSEIFDDQFSVERPDGSNFTLKIRSTKLEDSAMYFCASSDFNRGANTGELFFGEGSRLTVL.

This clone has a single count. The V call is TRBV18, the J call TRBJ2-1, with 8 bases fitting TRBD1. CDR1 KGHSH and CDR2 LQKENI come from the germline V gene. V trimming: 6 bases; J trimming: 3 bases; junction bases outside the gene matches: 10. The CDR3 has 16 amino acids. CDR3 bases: TGTGCCAGCTCTACGCTGACAGGGGTGGACTACAATGAGCAGTTCTTC. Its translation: CASSTLTGVDYNEQFF.

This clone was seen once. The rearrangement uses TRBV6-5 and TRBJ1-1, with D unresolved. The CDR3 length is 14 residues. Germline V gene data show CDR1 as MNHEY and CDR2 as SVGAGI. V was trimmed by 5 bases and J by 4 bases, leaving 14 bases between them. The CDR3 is CASSPPAPGTEAFF. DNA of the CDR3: TGTGCCAGCAGTCCCCCGGCCCCGGGCACTGAAGCTTTCTTT.

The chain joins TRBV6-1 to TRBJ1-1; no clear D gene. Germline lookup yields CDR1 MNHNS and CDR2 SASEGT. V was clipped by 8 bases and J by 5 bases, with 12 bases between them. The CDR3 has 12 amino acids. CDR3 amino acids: CASRWGGTEAFF. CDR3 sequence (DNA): TGTGCCAGCCGGTGGGGAGGTACTGAAGCTTTCTTT.

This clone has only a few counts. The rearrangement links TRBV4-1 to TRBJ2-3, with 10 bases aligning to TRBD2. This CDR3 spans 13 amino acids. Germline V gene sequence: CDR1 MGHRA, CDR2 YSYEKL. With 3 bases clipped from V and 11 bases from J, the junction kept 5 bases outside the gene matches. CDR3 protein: CASSQPTSGKQYF. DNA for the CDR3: TGCGCCAGCAGCCAGCCCACTAGCGGGAAGCAGTATTTT.

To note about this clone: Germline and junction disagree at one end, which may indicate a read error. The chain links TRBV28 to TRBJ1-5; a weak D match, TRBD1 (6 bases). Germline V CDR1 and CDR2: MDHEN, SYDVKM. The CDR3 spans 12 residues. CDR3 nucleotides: TGTGCCAGCTGTTTACTCAGGGGAGCCCAGCATTTT. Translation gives CASCLLRGAQHF. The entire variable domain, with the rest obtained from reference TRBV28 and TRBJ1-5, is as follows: DVKVTQSSRYLVKRTGEKVFLECVQDMDHENMFWYRQDPGLGLRLIYFSYDVKMKEKGDIPEGYSVSREKKERFSLILESASTNQTSMYLCASCLLRGAQHFGDGTRLSIL.

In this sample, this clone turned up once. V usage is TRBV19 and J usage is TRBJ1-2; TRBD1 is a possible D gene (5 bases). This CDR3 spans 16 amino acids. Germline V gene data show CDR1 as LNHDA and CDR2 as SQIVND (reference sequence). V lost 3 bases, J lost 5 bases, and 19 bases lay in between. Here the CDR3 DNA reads TGTGCCAGTAGTATGTGGGAAACCCGCAGGGTTTATGGCTACACCTTC. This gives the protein CASSMWETRRVYGYTF.